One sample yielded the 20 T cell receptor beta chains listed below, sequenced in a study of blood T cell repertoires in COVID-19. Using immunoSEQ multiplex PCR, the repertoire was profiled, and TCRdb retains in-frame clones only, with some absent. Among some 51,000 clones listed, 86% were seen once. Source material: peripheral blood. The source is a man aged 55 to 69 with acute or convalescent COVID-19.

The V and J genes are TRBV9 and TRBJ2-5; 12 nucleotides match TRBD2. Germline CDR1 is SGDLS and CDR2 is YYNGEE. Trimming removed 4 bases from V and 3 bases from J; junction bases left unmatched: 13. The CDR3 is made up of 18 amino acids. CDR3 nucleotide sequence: TGTGCCAGCAGCCCCCACTGGGCTAGCGGGGGGGTGGAAGAGACCCAGTACTTC. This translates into CASSPHWASGGVEETQYF.

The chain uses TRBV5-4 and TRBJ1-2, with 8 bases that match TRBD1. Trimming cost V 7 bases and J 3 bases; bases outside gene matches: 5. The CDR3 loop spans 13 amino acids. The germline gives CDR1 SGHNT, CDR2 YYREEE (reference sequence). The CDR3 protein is CASRKTGDYGYTF. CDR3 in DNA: TGTGCCAGCCGTAAGACAGGGGACTATGGCTACACCTTC.

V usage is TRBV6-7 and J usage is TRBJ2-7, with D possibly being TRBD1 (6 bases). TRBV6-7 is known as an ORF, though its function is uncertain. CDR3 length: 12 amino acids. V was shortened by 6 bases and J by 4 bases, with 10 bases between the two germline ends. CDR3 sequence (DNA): TGTGCCAGCAGAGTACAGGGATACGAGCAGTACTTC. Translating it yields CASRVQGYEQYF.

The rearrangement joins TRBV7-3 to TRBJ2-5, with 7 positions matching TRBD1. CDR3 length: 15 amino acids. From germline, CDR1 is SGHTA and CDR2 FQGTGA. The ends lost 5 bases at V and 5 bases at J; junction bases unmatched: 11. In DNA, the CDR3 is TGTGCCAGCAGCCGCCAAACAGGGGCGTCGGAGACCCAGTACTTC. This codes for CASSRQTGASETQYF.

For the CDR3, the DNA is TGCGCCAGCAGCTACTACGACCGGGACAAGAGGAATCAGCCCCAGCATTTT. It is translated as CASSYYDRDKRNQPQHF. The chain joins TRBV5-1 to TRBJ1-5; weak D call: TRBD1 (6 bases). This CDR3 contains 17 residues. Trimming removed 3 bases from V and 4 bases from J, with 20 bases in between. Germline V lookup: CDR1 SGHRS, CDR2 YFSETQ. Drawing the rest from reference TRBV5-1 and TRBJ1-5, the complete variable domain is KAGVTQTPRYLIKTRGQQVTLSCSPISGHRSVSWYQQTPGQGLQFLFEYFSETQRNKGNFPGRFSGRQFSNSRSEMNVSTLELGDSALYLCASSYYDRDKRNQPQHFGDGTRLSIL.

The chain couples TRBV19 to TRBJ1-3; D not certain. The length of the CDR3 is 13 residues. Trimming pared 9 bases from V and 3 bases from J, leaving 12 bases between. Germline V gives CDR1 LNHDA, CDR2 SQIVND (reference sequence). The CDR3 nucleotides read TGTGCCAGCGCGGAATTCTATGGAAACACCATATATTTT. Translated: CASAEFYGNTIYF.

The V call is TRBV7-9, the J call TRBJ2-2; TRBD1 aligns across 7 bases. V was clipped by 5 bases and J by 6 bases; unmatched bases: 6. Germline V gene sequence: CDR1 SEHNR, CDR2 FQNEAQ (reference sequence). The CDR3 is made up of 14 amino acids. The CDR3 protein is CASSRTGPAGELFF. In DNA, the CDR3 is TGTGCCAGCAGCCGGACAGGCCCGGCCGGGGAGCTGTTTTTT.

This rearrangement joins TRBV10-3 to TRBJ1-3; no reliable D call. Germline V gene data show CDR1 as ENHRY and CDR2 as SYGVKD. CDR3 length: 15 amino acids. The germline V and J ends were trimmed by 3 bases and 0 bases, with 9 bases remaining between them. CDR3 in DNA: TGTGCCATCAGTGACCTGGGCAGCTCTGGAAACACCATATATTTT. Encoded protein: CAISDLGSSGNTIYF.

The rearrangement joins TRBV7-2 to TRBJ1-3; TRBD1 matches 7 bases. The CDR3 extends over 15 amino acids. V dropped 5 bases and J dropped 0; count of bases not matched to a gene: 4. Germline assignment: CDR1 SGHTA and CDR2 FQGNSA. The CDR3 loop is CASSLRDSSGNTIYF. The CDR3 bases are TGTGCCAGCAGCCTACGGGACAGCTCTGGAAACACCATATATTTT.

The CDR3 DNA sequence: TGCGCCAGCAGCCAAGAGTCCCCACTAGCGGGGGCCCCAAACATTCAGTACTTC. Amino acid sequence: CASSQESPLAGAPNIQYF. The chain carries TRBV4-3 and TRBJ2-4, with 11 bases lining up with TRBD2. In germline, CDR1 is LGHNA, CDR2 YSLEER. The length of the CDR3 is 18 residues. V dropped 0 bases and J dropped 6; count of bases not matched to a gene: 10.

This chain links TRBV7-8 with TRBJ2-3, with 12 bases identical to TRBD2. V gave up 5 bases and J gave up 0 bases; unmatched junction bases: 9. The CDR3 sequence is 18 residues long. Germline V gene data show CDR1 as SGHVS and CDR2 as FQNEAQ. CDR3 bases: TGTGCCAGCAGCCCGAACTCACTAGCGGGAGGTAGCACAGATACGCAGTATTTT. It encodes CASSPNSLAGGSTDTQYF.

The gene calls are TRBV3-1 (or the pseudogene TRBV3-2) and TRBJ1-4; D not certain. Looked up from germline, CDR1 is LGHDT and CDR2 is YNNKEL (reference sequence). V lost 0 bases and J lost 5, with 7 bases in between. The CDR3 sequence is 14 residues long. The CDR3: CASSQEGRNEKLFF. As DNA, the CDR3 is TGTGCCAGCAGCCAAGAGGGGAGGAATGAAAAACTGTTTTTT.

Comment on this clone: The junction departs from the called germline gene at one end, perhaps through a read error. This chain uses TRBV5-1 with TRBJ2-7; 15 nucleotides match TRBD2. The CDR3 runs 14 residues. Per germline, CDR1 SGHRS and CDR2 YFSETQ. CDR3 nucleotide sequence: TGCGCCAGCAGCCCTGACGGACTAGCGGGAGGGTACGAATTC. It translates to CASSPDGLAGGYEF.

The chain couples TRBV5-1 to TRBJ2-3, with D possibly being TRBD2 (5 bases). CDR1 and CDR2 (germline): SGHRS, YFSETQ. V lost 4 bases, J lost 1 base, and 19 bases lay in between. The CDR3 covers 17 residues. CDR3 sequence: CASSVEPLEYGTDTQYF. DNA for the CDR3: TGCGCCAGCAGCGTAGAACCACTAGAGTACGGCACAGATACGCAGTATTTT. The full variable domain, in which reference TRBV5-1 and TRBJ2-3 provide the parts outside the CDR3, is KAGVTQTPRYLIKTRGQQVTLSCSPISGHRSVSWYQQTPGQGLQFLFEYFSETQRNKGNFPGRFSGRQFSNSRSEMNVSTLELGDSALYLCASSVEPLEYGTDTQYFGPGTRLTVL.

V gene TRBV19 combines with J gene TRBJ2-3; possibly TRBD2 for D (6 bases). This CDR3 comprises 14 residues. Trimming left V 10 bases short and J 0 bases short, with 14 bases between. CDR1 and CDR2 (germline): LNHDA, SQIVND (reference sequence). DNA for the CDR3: TGTGCCACCGCCCTACTAGCAAGCACAGATACGCAGTATTTT. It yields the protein CATALLASTDTQYF.

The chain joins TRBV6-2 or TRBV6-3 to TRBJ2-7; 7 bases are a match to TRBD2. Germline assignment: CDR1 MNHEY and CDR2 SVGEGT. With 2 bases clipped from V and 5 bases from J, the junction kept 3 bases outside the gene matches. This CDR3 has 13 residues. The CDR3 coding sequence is TGTGCCAGCAGTTACCCGGGAGGCCACGAGCAGTACTTC. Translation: CASSYPGGHEQYF.

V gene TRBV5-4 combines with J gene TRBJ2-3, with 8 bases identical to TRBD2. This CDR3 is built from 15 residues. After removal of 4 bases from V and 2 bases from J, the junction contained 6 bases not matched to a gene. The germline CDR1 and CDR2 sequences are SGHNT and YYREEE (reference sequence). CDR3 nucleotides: TGTGCCAGCAGCGCACCGGGACTAGTCACAGATACGCAGTATTTT. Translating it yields CASSAPGLVTDTQYF.

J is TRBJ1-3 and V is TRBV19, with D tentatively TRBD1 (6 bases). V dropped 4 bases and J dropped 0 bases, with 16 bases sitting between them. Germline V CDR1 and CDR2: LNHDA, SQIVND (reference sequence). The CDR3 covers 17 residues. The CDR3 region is CASSTTTGPRSGNTIYF. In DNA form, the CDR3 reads TGTGCCAGTAGTACCACGACAGGTCCCCGCTCTGGAAACACCATATATTTT.

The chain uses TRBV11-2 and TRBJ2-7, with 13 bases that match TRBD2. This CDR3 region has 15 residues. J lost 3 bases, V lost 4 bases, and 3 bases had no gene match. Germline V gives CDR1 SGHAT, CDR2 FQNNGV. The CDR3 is CASSSRTSGSYEQYF. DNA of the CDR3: TGTGCCAGCAGCTCCCGGACTAGCGGGAGCTACGAGCAGTACTTC.

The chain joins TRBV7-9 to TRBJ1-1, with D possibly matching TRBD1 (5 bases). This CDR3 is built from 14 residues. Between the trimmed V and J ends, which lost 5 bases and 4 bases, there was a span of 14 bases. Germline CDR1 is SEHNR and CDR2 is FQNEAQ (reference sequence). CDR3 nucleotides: TGTGCCAGCAGCCCCCAGGGACTGAGCACTGAAGCTTTCTTT. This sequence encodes CASSPQGLSTEAFF. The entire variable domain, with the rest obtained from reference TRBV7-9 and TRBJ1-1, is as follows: DTGVSQNPRHKITKRGQNVTFRCDPISEHNRLYWYRQTLGQGPEFLTYFQNEAQLEKSRLLSDRFSAERPKGSFSTLEIQRTEQGDSAMYLCASSPQGLSTEAFFGQGTRLTVV.